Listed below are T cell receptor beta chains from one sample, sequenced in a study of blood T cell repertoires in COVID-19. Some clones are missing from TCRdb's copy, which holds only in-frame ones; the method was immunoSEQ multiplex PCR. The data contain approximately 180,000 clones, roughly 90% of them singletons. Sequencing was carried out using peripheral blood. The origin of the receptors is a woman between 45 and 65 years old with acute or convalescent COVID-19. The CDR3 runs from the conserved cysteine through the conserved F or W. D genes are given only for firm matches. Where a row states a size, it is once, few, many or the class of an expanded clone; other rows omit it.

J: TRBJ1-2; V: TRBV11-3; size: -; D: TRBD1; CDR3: CASSPRGPTGVGGYTF; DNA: TGTGCCAGCAGCCCACGAGGACCGACAGGGGTTGGAGGCTACACCTTC
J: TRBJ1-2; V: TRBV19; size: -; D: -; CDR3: CASSTLFGQRIVVGYTF; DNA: TGTGCCAGTAGTACTCTTTTCGGGCAGCGGATTGTTGTTGGCTACACCTTC
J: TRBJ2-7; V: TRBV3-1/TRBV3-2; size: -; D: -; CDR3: CASSPVGQYEQYF; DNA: TGTGCCAGCAGCCCCGTGGGCCAATACGAGCAGTACTTC
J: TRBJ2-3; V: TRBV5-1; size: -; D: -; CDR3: CASSPRPLELNTDTQYF; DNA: TGCGCCAGCAGCCCCCGCCCCTTGGAGTTAAACACAGATACGCAGTATTTT
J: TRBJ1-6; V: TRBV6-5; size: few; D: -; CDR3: CASSSLTGLPLHF; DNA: TGTGCCAGCAGTTCGTTGACAGGTCTACCCCTCCACTTT
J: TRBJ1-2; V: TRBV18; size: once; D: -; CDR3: CASSSGNYGYTF; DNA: TGTGCCAGCTCGTCAGGGAACTATGGCTACACCTTC
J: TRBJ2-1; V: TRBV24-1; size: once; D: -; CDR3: CATSDFGRSSYNEQFF; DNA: TGTGCCACCAGTGATTTTGGGCGTAGCTCCTACAATGAGCAGTTCTTC
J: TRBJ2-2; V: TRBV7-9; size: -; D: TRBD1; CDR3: CASSLEQGYTGELFF; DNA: TGTGCCAGCAGCTTAGAACAGGGGTACACCGGGGAGCTGTTTTTT
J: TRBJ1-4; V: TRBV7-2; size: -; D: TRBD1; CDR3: CASSPSRQGRGEKLFF; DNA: TGTGCCAGCAGCCCCTCCCGACAGGGGAGGGGTGAAAAACTGTTTTTT
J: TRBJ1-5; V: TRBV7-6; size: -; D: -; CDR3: CASSSSGDNQPQHF; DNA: TGTGCCAGCAGCTCATCAGGGGACAATCAGCCCCAGCATTTT
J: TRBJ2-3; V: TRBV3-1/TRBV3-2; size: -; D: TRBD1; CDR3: CASSRGPDTQYF; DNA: TGTGCCAGCAGTAGGGGGCCAGATACGCAGTATTTT
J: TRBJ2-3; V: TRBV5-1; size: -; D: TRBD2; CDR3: CASSFSSGRTDTQYF; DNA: TGCGCCAGCAGCTTTTCTAGCGGGCGCACAGATACGCAGTATTTT
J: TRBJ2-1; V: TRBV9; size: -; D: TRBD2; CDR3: CASSVFPGLAYNEQFF; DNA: TGTGCCAGCAGCGTATTTCCGGGACTAGCGTACAATGAGCAGTTCTTC
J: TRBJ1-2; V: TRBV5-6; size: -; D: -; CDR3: CASSLSRAGGYTF; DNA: TGTGCCAGCAGCTTGTCCAGGGCGGGAGGCTACACCTTC
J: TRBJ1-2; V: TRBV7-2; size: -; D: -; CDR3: CASTPQTGSPRGYTF; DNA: TGTGCCAGCACCCCACAGACAGGTTCCCCTCGGGGCTACACCTTC
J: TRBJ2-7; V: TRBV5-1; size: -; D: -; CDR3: CASSLQVSSYEQYF; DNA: TGCGCCAGCAGCTTACAGGTATCTTCCTACGAGCAGTACTTC